This TCR beta chain was identified during a study of blood T cell repertoires in COVID-19. Turning to the study itself: Both acute and convalescent COVID-19 samples were obtained from the United States, Italy and Spain.

Profiled with immunoSEQ multiplex PCR; TCRdb holds only in-frame clones, not every one. The sample includes around 70,000 clones, around 89% of them seen just once. Germline CDR1 and CDR2: SGHAT and FQNNGV. The CDR3 runs 17 residues. J was trimmed by 0 bases and V by 3 bases; bases with no gene match: 10. The TCR comes from a man in his 60s with acute or convalescent COVID-19. The rearrangement uses TRBV11-2 and TRBJ2-7, with 8 bases aligning to TRBD2. Sequences were obtained from peripheral blood. The CDR3 region is CASSFSSGGRSSYEQYF. CDR3 in DNA: TGTGCCAGCAGCTTTTCCTCGGGAGGGAGGAGCTCCTACGAGCAGTACTTC.